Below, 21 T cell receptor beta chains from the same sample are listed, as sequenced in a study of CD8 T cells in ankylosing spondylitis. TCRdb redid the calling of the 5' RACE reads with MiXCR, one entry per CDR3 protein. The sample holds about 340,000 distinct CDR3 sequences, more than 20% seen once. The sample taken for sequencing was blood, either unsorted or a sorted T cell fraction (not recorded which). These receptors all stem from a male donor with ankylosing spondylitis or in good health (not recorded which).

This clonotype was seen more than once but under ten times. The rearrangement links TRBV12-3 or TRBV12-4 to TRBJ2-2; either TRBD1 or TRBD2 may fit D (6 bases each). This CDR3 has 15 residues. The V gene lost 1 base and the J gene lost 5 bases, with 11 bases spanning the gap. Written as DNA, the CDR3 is TGTGCCAGCAGTTTAGGTGGGGGGCTTACCGGGGAGCTGTTTTTT. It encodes CASSLGGGLTGELFF.

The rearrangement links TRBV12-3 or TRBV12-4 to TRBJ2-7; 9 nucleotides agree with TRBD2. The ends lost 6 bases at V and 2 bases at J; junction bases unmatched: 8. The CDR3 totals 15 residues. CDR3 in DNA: TGTGCCAGCAGCCCCAGCGGGGGGCTAGCCTACGAGCAGTACTTC. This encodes CASSPSGGLAYEQYF.

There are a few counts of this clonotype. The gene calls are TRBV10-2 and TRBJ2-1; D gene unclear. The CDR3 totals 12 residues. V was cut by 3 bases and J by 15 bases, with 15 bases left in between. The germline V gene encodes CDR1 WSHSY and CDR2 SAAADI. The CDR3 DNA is TGCGCCAGCAGTGAAGGGTTGGCAGGTCCGTTCTTC. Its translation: CASSEGLAGPFF.

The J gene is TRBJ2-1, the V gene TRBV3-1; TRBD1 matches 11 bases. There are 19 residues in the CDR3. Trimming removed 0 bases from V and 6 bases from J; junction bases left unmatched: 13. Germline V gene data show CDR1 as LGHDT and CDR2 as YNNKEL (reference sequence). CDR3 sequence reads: CASSQERSGGQGAFNEQFF. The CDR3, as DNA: TGTGCCAGCAGCCAAGAAAGGAGTGGCGGACAGGGGGCTTTCAATGAGCAGTTCTTC.

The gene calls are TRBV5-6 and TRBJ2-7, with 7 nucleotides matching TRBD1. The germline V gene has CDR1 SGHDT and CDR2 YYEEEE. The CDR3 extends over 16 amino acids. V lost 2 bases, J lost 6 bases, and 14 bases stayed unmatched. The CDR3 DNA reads TGTGCCAGCAGCTTTCCCCTGGGACAGCCCCCAAGCGAGCAGTACTTC. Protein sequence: CASSFPLGQPPSEQYF.

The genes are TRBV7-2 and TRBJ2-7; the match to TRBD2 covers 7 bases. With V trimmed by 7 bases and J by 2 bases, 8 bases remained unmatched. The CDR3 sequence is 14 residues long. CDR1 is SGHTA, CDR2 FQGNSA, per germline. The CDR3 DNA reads TGTGCCAGCACCACGGGGACTAACCCCTACGAGCAGTACTTC. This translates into CASTTGTNPYEQYF.

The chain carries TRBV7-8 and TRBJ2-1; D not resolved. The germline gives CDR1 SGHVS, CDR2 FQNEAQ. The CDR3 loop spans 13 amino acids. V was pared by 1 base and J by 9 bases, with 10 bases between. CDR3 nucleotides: TGTGCCAGCAGCTTAGGGGCAGCACCTGAGCAGTTCTTC. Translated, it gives CASSLGAAPEQFF.

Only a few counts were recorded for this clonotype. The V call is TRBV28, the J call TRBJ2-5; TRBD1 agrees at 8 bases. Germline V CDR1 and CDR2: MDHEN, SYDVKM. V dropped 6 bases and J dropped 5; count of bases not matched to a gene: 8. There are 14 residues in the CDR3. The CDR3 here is CASRSTGVEETQYF. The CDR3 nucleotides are TGTGCCAGCAGATCGACAGGGGTAGAGGAGACCCAGTACTTC.

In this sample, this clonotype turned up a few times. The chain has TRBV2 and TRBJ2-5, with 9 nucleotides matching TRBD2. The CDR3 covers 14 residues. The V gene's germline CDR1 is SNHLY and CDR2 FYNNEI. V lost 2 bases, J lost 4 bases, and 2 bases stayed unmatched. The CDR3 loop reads CASSELAGSETQYF. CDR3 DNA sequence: TGTGCCAGCAGTGAACTAGCGGGGTCAGAGACCCAGTACTTC. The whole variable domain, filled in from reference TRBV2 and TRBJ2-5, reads EPEVTQTPSHQVTQMGQEVILRCVPISNHLYFYWYRQILGQKVEFLVSFYNNEISEKSEIFDDQFSVERPDGSNFTLKIRSTKLEDSAMYFCASSELAGSETQYFGPGTRLLVL.

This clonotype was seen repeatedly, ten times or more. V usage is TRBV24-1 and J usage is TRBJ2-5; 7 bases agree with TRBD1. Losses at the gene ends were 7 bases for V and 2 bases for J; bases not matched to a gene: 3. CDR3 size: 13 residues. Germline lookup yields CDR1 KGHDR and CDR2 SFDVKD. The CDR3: CATRGTAQETQYF. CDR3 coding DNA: TGTGCCACCAGGGGGACAGCGCAAGAGACCCAGTACTTC.

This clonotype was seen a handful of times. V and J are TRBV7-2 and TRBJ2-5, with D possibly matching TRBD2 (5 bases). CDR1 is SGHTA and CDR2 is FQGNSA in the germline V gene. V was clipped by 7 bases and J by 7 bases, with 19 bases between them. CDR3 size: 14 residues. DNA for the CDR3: TGTGCCAGCAACCCCCGGAACGTGGCGGGGACCCAGTACTTC. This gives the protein CASNPRNVAGTQYF. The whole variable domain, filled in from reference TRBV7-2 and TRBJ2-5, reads GAGVSQSPSNKVTEKGKDVELRCDPISGHTALYWYRQSLGQGLEFLIYFQGNSAPDKSGLPSDRFSAERTGGSVSTLTIQRTQQEDSAVYLCASNPRNVAGTQYFGPGTRLLVL.

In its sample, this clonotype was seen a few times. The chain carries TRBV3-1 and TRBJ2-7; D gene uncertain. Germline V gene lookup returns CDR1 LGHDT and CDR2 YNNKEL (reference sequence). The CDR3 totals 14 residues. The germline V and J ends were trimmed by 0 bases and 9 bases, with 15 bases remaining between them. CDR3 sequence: CASSQDLSLWGQYF. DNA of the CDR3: TGTGCCAGCAGCCAAGATCTTTCGCTCTGGGGGCAGTACTTC.

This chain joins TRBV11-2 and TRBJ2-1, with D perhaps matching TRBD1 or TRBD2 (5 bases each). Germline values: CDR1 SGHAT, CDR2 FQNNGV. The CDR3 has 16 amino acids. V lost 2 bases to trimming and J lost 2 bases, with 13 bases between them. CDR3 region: CASSLRGTVTYNEQFF. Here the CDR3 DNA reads TGTGCCAGCAGCTTACGAGGGACGGTAACCTACAATGAGCAGTTCTTC. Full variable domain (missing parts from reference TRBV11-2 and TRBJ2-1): EAGVAQSPRYKIIEKRQSVAFWCNPISGHATLYWYQQILGQGPKLLIQFQNNGVVDDSQLPKDRFSAERLKGVDSTLKIQPAKLEDSAVYLCASSLRGTVTYNEQFFGPGTRLTVL.

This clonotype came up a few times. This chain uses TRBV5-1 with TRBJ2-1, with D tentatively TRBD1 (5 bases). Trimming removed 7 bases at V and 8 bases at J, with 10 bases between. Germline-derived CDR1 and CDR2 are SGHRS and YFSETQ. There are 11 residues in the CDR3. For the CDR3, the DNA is TGCGCCAGCTGGATAGGGGATGAGCAGTTCTTC. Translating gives CASWIGDEQFF.

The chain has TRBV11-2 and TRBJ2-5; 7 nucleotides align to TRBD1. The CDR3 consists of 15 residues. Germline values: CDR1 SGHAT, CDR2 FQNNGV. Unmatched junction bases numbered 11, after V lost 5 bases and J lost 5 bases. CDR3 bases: TGTGCCAGCAGCCCAGACCGGACAGGTGGTGAGACCCAGTACTTC. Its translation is CASSPDRTGGETQYF.

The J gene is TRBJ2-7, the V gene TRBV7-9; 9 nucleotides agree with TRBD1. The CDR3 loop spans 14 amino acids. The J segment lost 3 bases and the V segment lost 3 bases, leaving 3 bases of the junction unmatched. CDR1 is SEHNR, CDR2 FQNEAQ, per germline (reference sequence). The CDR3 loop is CASSFRDRVYEQYF. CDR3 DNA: TGTGCCAGCAGCTTTCGGGACAGGGTCTACGAGCAGTACTTC.

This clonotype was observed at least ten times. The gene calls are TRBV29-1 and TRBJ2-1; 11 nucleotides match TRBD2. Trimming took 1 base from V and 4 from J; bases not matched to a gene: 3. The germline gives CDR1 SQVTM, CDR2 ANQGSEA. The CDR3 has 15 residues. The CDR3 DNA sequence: TGCAGCGTTGAAGTTTCTAGCGGGGGGTACAATGAGCAGTTCTTC. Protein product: CSVEVSSGGYNEQFF.

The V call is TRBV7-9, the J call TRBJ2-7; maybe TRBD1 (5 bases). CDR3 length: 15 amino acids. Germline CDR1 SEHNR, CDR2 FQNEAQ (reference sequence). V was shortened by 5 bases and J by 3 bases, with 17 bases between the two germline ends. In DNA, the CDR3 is TGTGCCAGCAGCCGCCGAGACAGCCGCAACTACGAGCAGTACTTC. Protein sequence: CASSRRDSRNYEQYF.

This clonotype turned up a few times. CDR3 region: CASSEAEATRGETQYF. The CDR3 nucleotides read TGTGCCAGCAGTGAAGCCGAGGCTACGAGGGGAGAGACCCAGTACTTC. The rearrangement links TRBV2 to TRBJ2-5, with D perhaps being TRBD1 or TRBD2 (5 bases each). V was clipped by 0 bases and J by 4 bases, with 15 bases between them. CDR1 SNHLY and CDR2 FYNNEI come from the germline V gene. CDR3 length: 16 amino acids.

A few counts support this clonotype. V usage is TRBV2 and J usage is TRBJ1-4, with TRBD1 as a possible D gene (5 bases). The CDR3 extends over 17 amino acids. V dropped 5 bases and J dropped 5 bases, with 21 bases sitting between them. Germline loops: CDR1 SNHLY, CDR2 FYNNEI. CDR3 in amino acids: CASSWIQGVSLNEKLFF. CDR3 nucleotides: TGTGCCAGCAGTTGGATCCAGGGAGTGAGCCTAAATGAAAAACTGTTTTTT.

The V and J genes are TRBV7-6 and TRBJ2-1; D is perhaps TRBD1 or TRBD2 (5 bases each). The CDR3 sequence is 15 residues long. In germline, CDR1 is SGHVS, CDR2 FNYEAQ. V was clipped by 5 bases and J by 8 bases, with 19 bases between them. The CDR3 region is CASSRTGTAKDEQFF. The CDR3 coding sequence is TGTGCCAGCAGCCGTACCGGGACGGCGAAGGATGAGCAGTTCTTC.